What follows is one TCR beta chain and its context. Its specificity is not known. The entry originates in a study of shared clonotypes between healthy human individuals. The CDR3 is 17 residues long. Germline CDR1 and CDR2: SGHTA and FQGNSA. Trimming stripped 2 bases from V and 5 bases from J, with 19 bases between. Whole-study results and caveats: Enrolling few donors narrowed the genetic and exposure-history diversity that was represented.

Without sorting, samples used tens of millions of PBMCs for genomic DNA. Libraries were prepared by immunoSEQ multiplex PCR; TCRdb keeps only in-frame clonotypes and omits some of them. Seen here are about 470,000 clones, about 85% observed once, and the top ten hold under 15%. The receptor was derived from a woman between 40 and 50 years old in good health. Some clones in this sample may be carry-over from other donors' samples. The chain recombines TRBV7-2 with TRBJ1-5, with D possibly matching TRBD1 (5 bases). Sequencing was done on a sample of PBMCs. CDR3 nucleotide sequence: TGTGCCAGCAGCTTAACCCCCCCCGGGACCGGGGATCAGCCCCAGCATTTT. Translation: CASSLTPPGTGDQPQHF.